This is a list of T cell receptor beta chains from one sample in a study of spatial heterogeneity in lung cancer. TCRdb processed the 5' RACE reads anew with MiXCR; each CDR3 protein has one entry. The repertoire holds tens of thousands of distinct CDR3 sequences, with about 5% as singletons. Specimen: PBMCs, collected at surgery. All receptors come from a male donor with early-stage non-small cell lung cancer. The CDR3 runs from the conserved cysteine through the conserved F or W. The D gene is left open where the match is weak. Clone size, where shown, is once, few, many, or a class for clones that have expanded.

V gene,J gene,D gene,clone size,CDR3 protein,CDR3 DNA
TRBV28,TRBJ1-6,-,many,CASSGAFQWNSPLHF,TGTGCCAGCAGTGGGGCTTTCCAGTGGAATTCACCCCTCCACTTT
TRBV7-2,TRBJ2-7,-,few,CASSLFSGPQGEQYF,TGTGCCAGCAGCTTATTCAGCGGGCCACAGGGGGAGCAGTACTTC
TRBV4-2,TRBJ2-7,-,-,CASSQDIGLAYYEQYF,TGTGCCAGCAGCCAAGATATAGGGCTAGCGTACTACGAGCAGTACTTC
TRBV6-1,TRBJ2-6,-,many,CASSGEVAGANVLTF,TGTGCCAGCAGTGGGGAGGTCGCTGGGGCCAACGTCCTGACTTTC
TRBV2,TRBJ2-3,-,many,CASSRVGDTQYF,TGTGCCAGCAGTAGAGTCGGAGATACGCAGTATTTT
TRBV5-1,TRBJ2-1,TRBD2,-,CASSLGGLAGGGYNEQFF,TGCGCCAGCAGCTTGGGGGGACTAGCGGGAGGAGGGTACAATGAGCAGTTCTTC
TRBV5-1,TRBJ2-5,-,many,CASSRDSLGETQYF,TGCGCCAGCAGTCGCGACAGCTTGGGAGAGACCCAGTACTTC
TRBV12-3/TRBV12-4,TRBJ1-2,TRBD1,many,CASSSWTGAGGYTF,TGTGCCAGCAGTTCCTGGACAGGGGCCGGTGGCTACACCTTC
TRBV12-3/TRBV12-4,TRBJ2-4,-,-,CASSSSGAKNIQYF,TGTGCCAGCAGTTCCAGCGGAGCCAAAAACATTCAGTACTTC
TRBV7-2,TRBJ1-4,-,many,CASSLTGATNEKLFF,TGTGCCAGCAGCTTAACCGGGGCAACTAATGAAAAACTGTTTTTT
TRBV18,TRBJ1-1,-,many,CASSPAWTENTEAFF,TGTGCCAGCTCACCAGCGTGGACTGAGAACACTGAAGCTTTCTTT
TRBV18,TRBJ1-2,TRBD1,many,CASSPGQPTYGYTF,TGTGCCAGCTCGCCGGGACAGCCAACCTATGGCTACACCTTC